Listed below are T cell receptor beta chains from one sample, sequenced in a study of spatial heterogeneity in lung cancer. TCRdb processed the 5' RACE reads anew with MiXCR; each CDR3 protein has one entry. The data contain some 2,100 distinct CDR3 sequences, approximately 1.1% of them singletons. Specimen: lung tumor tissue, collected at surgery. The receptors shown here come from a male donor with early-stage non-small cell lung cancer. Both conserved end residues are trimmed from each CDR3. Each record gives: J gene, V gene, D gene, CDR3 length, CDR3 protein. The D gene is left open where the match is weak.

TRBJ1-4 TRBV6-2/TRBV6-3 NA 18 ASSYSPNGTGAILREKLF
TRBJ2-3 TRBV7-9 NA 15 ASSLGLGSRGTDTQY
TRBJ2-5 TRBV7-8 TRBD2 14 ASSLSSGREGETQY
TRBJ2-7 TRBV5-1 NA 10 ASSSFGNEQY
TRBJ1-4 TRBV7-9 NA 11 ASSRTVGEKLF
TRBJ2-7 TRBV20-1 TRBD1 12 SARGQGGSYEQY
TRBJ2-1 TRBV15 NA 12 ATSRVGLAAEQF
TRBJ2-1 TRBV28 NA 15 ASSLLGVGGSPNEQF
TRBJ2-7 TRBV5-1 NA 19 ASSLAESVGWTALPTYEQY
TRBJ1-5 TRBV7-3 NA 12 ASSLWDGYQPQH
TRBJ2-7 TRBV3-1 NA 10 ASSQVPYEQY
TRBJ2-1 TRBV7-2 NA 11 ASSSLSYNEQF
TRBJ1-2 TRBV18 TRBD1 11 ASSPPRGRGYT
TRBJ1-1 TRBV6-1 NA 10 ASRQYPLEAF
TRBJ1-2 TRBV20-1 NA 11 SAQGPQDYGYT